This TCR beta chain was recovered during a study of Ad26.COV2.S vaccination and SARS-CoV-2 variants. Study summary: Recipients of Ad26.COV2.S got it intramuscularly, once or twice 56 days apart.

Treatment denoted: roughly 18 received Ad26.COV2.S at low or high dose, single or two shots; about 5 received placebo; per-sample allocation not given. The investigators took samples on day 63 after the first vaccine or placebo injection. Libraries were prepared by immunoSEQ multiplex PCR; TCRdb keeps only in-frame clonotypes and omits some of them. This table holds 300,000 to 500,000 clones, more than 85% found once. V lost 1 base and J 2 bases, leaving 2 bases between the germline ends. Germline-derived CDR1 and CDR2 are MNHEY and SMNVEV (reference sequence). The CDR3 has 13 amino acids. Comment on this clone: Its antigen is still unknown. The same CDR3 also results from other DNA sequences found in this sample.

Overall study findings and caveats: TCR breadth and depth estimates may have understated total T cell responses.

Sample: peripheral blood, taken in a trial of Ad26.COV2.S vaccine versus placebo. The V call is TRBV27, the J call TRBJ1-4; D gene unclear. The TCR originated in a person between 18 and 65 years old who received the Ad26.COV2.S COVID-19 vaccine or a placebo. CDR3 sequence (DNA): TGTGCCAGCAGTTTATTGACTAATGAAAAACTGTTTTTT. It encodes CASSLLTNEKLFF.